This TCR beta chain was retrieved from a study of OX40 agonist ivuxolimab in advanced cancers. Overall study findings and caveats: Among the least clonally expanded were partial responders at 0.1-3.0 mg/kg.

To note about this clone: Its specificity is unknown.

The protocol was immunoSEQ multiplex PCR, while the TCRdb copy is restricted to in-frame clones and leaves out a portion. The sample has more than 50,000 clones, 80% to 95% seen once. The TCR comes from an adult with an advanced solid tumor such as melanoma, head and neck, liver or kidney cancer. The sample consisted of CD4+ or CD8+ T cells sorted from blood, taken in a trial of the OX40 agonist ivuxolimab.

Here the CDR3 reads CASSLAPEAWEQFF. As DNA, the CDR3 is TGTGCCAGCAGCTTGGCTCCGGAGGCATGGGAGCAGTTCTTC. This chain links TRBV5-4 with TRBJ2-1, with D maybe TRBD2 (5 bases). Trimming took off 0 bases at V and 10 bases at J, with 14 bases between the two ends. CDR3 length equals 14 residues. Germline V gene sequence: CDR1 SGHNT, CDR2 YYREEE (reference sequence).